The source of this T cell receptor (beta chain) is a study of blood T cell repertoires in COVID-19. Across the whole study: Samples representing acute and convalescent COVID-19 were sourced from the United States, Italy and Spain. PBMCs, B-cell-depleted T cells, or T cells were the source of the cDNA or gDNA that made up the material.

Germline CDR1 DFQATT, CDR2 SNEGSKA (reference sequence). V lost 3 bases and J lost 2; bases outside the gene matches: 4. The CDR3 spans 13 residues. Original processing methods: Counts of nucleated cells, estimated from reference gene primer amplification, were obtained. Sequenced by immunoSEQ multiplex PCR; TCRdb stores in-frame clones only, minus some. V and J calls and clone size are as listed in that table; D and trimming were resolved from the DNA. The sample lists about 200,000 clones, roughly 80% occurring once. The Seattle site enrolled patients during active infection and followed them longitudinally.

This TCR was sampled from a woman in her thirties or forties with COVID-19, enrolled during active disease. Material for sequencing was peripheral blood. The chain employs TRBV20-1 and TRBJ2-7; 7 bases fit TRBD2. The CDR3 DNA reads TGCAGTGCTAGTGTAGGGAGGGCCTACGAGCAGTACTTC. Translated, it gives CSASVGRAYEQYF.